This note documents a single T cell receptor beta chain sequence. The data are from a study of blood T cell repertoires in COVID-19. Study overall: Material from acute and convalescent COVID-19 was sourced from the United States, Italy and Spain.

V was pared by 6 bases and J by 9 bases, with 12 bases between. The CDR3 has 13 amino acids. Participants reported their clinical history, and cohort assignment relied on those reports. Those designated as exposed participants met a COVID-19 case within 2 weeks before study entry. Data came from immunoSEQ multiplex PCR; TCRdb stores just in-frame clones and leaves some out. The sample has over 250,000 clones, roughly 80% seen once. The specimen sequenced was PBMCs or T cells enriched from blood (not recorded which). The V gene is TRBV12-3 or TRBV12-4, the J gene TRBJ1-6; the D gene is possibly TRBD1 (5 bases). The clonotype was recovered from a man aged 40-50 years who had been exposed to COVID-19. The CDR3 region is CASSGRGGSPLHF. CDR3 nucleotide sequence: TGTGCCAGCAGCGGACGGGGGGGTTCACCCCTCCACTTT.